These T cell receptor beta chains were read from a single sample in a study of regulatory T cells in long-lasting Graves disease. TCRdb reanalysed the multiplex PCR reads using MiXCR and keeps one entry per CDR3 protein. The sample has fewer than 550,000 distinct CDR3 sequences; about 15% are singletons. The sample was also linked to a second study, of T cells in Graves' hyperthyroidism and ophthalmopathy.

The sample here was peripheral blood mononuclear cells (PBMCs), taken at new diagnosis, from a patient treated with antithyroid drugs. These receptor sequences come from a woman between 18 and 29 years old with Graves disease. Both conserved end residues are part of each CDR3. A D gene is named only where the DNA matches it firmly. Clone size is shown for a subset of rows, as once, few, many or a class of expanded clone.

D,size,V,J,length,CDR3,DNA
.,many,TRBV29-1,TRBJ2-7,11,CSAQSAYEQYF,TGCAGCGCCCAGTCAGCCTACGAGCAGTACTTC
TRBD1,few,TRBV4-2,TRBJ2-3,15,CASSQTQGSTDTQYF,TGTGCCAGCAGCCAAACACAGGGGAGTACAGATACGCAGTATTTT
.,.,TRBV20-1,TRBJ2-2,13,CSARGVHTGELFF,TGCAGTGCTAGAGGCGTTCACACCGGGGAGCTGTTTTTT
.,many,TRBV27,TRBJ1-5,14,CASSLRYSNQPQHF,TGTGCCAGCAGTTTACGGTATAGCAATCAGCCCCAGCATTTT
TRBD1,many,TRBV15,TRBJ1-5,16,CATSTDTGALNQPQHF,TGTGCCACCAGCACCGATACAGGGGCTCTCAATCAGCCCCAGCATTTT
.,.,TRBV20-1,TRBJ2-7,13,CSARPRLGNEQYF,TGCAGTGCTAGACCTCGGTTGGGGAACGAGCAGTACTTC
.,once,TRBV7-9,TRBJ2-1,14,CASSIRDTHNEQFF,TGTGCCAGCAGCATCCGGGACACTCACAATGAGCAGTTCTTC
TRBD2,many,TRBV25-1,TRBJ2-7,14,CASSEIAGSSEQYF,TGTGCCAGCAGTGAAATAGCGGGATCCAGCGAGCAGTACTTC
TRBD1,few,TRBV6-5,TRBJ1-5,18,CASSSGTGGSTSNQPQHF,TGTGCCAGCAGTTCCGGGACAGGGGGTTCGACTAGCAATCAGCCCCAGCATTTT
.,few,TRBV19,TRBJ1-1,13,CASSIRGEGEAFF,TGTGCCAGTAGTATTAGGGGGGAAGGCGAAGCTTTCTTT
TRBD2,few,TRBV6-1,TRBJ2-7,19,CASSQFSTGRTSGNYEQYF,TGCGCCAGCAGCCAGTTTTCGACCGGTAGGACTAGCGGGAACTACGAGCAGTACTTC
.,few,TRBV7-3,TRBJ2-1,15,CARNPTGSSYNEQFF,TGTGCCAGAAACCCGACAGGCTCGAGCTACAATGAGCAGTTCTTC
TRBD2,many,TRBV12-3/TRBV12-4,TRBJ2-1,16,CASSWTSGRGGNEQFF,TGTGCCAGCAGTTGGACTAGCGGGAGGGGGGGGAATGAGCAGTTCTTC
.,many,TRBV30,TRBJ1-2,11,CAWIRNYGYTF,TGTGCCTGGATACGAAACTATGGCTACACCTTC
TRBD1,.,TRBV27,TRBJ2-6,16,CASSRDRFSGANVLTF,TGTGCCAGCAGTAGGGACAGGTTCTCTGGGGCCAACGTCCTGACTTTC
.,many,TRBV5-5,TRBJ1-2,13,CASSLWGDDGYTF,TGTGCCAGCAGCTTGTGGGGGGACGATGGCTACACCTTC
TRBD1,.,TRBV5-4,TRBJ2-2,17,CASSLEWTGGNTGELFF,TGTGCCAGCAGCTTGGAGTGGACAGGGGGCAACACCGGGGAGCTGTTTTTT
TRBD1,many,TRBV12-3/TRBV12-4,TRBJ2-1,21,CASSLLLRTGGFSPNYNEQFF,TGTGCCAGCAGTTTATTGTTGAGGACAGGGGGCTTTAGCCCCAACTACAATGAGCAGTTCTTC
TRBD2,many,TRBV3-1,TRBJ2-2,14,CASSQFGGAGELFF,TGTGCCAGCAGCCAATTCGGGGGGGCCGGGGAGCTGTTTTTT
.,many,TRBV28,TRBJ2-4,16,CASSFAGAIGKNIQYF,TGTGCCAGCAGTTTCGCGGGGGCGATAGGCAAAAACATTCAGTACTTC
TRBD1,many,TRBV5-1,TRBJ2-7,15,CASSLAGQGPYEQYF,TGCGCCAGCAGCTTGGCCGGACAGGGACCCTACGAGCAGTACTTC
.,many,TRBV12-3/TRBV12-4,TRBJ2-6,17,CASSFRDPLSGANVLTF,TGTGCCAGCAGTTTTCGGGACCCCCTCTCTGGGGCCAACGTCCTGACTTTC
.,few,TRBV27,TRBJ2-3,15,CASSLGARGRDTQYF,TGTGCCAGCAGTTTAGGGGCTAGGGGGAGGGATACGCAGTATTTT
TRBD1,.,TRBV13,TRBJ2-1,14,CASSQDRYYNEQFF,TGTGCCAGCTCCCAGGACAGGTACTACAATGAGCAGTTCTTC
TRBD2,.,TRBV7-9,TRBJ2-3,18,CASSPGLAGVIATDTQYF,TGTGCCAGCAGCCCAGGGCTAGCGGGAGTGATAGCCACAGATACGCAGTATTTT
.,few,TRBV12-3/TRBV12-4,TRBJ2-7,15,CASSPLAASSYEQYF,TGTGCCAGCAGCCCCCTCGCCGCTAGCTCCTACGAGCAGTACTTC
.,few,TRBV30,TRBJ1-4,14,CAWSVSGGNEKLFF,TGTGCCTGGAGTGTTAGCGGGGGTAATGAAAAACTGTTTTTT
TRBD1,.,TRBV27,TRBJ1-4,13,CAPPGQRAEKLFF,TGTGCCCCCCCGGGACAGAGGGCTGAAAAACTGTTTTTT
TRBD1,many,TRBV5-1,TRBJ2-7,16,CASSLGGSTGIDEQYF,TGCGCCAGCAGCTTGGGGGGGTCGACAGGGATCGACGAGCAGTACTTC
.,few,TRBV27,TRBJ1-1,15,CASSFNREINTEAFF,TGTGCCAGCAGTTTTAACAGGGAAATAAACACTGAAGCTTTCTTT
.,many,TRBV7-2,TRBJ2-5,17,CASSSSRTEELFKTQYF,TGTGCCAGCAGCTCTAGCCGGACAGAGGAACTGTTCAAGACCCAGTACTTC
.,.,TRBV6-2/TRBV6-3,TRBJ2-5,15,CASSTVFEPGETQYF,TGTGCCAGCAGTACTGTTTTTGAGCCGGGAGAGACCCAGTACTTC
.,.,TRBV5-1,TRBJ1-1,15,CASTLFSHSNTEAFF,TGCGCCAGCACCCTTTTCTCCCATAGTAACACTGAAGCTTTCTTT
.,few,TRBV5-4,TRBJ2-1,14,CASSLKVVGNEQFF,TGTGCCAGCAGTTTGAAGGTAGTGGGGAATGAGCAGTTCTTC
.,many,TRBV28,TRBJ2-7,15,CASSSPSGSWDEQYF,TGTGCCAGCAGTTCCCCTTCGGGAAGTTGGGACGAGCAGTACTTC
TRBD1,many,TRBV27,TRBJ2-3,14,CASSLGQGPDTQYF,TGTGCCAGCAGTCTCGGACAGGGGCCGGATACGCAGTATTTT
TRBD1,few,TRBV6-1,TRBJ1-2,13,CASRRQGPNGYTF,TGTGCCAGCAGACGACAGGGTCCGAATGGCTACACCTTC
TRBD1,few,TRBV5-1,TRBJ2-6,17,CASSSPGQSSGANVLTF,TGCGCCAGCAGCTCGCCGGGACAGAGCTCTGGGGCCAACGTCCTGACTTTC
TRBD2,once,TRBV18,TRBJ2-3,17,CASSPPTSGKSTDTQYF,TGTGCCAGCTCACCCCCAACTAGCGGTAAAAGCACAGATACGCAGTATTTT
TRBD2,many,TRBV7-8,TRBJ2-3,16,CASSLVLGGGSDTQYF,TGTGCCAGCAGCTTAGTCTTGGGGGGAGGGTCGGATACGCAGTATTTT
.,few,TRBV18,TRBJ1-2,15,CASSPSRDSNYGYTF,TGTGCCAGCTCACCATCGAGAGACAGTAACTATGGCTACACCTTC
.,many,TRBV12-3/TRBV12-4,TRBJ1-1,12,CASRSGLTEAFF,TGTGCCAGCAGGTCAGGGCTTACTGAAGCTTTCTTT
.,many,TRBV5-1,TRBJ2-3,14,CASSLVVVTDTQYF,TGCGCCAGCAGCTTGGTTGTGGTCACAGATACGCAGTATTTT
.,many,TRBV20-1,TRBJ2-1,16,CSATALSAESFNEQFF,TGCAGTGCTACCGCTCTTAGCGCCGAGTCATTCAATGAGCAGTTCTTC
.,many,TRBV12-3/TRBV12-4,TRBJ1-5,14,CASSFRVSNQPQHF,TGTGCCAGCAGTTTTAGGGTTAGCAATCAGCCCCAGCATTTT
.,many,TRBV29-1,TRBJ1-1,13,CSVVGRLRTEAFF,TGCAGCGTTGTCGGCAGGTTAAGGACTGAAGCTTTCTTT
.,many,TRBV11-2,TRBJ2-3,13,CASSRQGVDTQYF,TGTGCCAGCAGCCGGCAGGGAGTAGATACGCAGTATTTT
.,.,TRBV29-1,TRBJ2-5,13,CSVFTGTIGAQYF,TGCAGCGTTTTCACCGGGACAATCGGGGCCCAGTACTTC
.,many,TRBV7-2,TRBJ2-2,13,CASRLTSTGELFF,TGTGCCAGCAGGTTAACATCCACCGGGGAGCTGTTTTTT
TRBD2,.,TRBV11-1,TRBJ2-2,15,CASSLVLREFGELFF,TGTGCCAGCAGCTTAGTGTTGCGGGAGTTCGGGGAGCTGTTTTTT
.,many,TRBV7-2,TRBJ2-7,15,CASSLAPGTLYEQYF,TGTGCCAGCAGCTTAGCCCCTGGGACCCTCTACGAGCAGTACTTC
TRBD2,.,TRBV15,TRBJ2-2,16,CATSSFFREGSGELFF,TGTGCCACCAGCAGTTTTTTTAGGGAGGGGTCCGGGGAGCTGTTTTTT
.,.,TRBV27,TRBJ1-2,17,CASRKLPGRTTNYGYTF,TGTGCCAGCAGGAAACTACCCGGACGGACCACTAACTATGGCTACACCTTC
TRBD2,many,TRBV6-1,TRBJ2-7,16,CASSLGLAGVSYEQYF,TGTGCCAGCAGTCTGGGACTAGCGGGAGTATCCTACGAGCAGTACTTC